The sample holds many counts of the clone carrying this T cell receptor beta chain. Germline V lookup: CDR1 ENHRY, CDR2 SYGVKD. Trimming removed 3 bases at V and 7 bases at J, with 12 bases between. The CDR3 covers 13 residues. The data are from a study of neurological immune-mediated disorders. MiXCR, run by TCRdb on the 5' RACE reads, gives a single entry per CDR3 protein. The sample contains 45,000 to 55,000 distinct CDR3 sequences, about 3% of which appear only once. The sequencing input was PBMCs. The chain joins TRBV10-3 to TRBJ2-5, with D possibly matching TRBD2 (5 bases). The sequence came from a man in his forties or fifties with multiple sclerosis. CDR3 in amino acids: CAISESGEGTQYF. The CDR3 nucleotides are TGTGCCATCAGTGAATCCGGGGAAGGGACCCAGTACTTC.